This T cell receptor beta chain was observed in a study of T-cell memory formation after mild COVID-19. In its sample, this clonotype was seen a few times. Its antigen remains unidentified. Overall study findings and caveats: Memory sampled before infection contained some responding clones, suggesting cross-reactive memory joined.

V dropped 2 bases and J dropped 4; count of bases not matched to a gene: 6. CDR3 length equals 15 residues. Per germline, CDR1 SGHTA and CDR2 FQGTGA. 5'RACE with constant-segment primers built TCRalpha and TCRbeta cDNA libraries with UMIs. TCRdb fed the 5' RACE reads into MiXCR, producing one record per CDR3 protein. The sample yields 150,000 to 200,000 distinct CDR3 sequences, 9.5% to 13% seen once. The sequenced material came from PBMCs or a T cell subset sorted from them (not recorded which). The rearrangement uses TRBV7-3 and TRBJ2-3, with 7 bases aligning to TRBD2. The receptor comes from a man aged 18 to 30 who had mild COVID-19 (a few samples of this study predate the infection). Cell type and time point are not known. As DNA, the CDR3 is TGTGCCAGCAGCTTAGATGGGGGGGTATCAGATACGCAGTATTTT. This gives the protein CASSLDGGVSDTQYF.